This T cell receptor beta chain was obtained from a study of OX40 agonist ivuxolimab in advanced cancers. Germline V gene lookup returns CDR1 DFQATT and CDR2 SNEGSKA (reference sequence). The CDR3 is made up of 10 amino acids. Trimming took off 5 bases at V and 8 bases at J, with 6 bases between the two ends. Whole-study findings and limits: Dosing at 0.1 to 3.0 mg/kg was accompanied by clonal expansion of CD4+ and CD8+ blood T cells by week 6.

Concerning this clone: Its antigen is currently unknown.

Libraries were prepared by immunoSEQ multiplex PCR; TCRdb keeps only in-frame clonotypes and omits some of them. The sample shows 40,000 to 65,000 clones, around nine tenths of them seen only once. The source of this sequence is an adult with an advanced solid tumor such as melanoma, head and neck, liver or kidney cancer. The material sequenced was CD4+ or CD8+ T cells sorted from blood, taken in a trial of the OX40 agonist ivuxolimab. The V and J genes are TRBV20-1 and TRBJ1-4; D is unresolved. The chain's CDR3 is CSAGMEKLFF. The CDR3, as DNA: TGCAGTGCTGGGATGGAAAAACTGTTTTTT.